The 31 T cell receptor beta chains given below trace back to one sample, sequenced in a study of shared clonotypes between healthy human individuals. Repertoires were generated with immunoSEQ multiplex PCR, while TCRdb's copy carries only in-frame clones and drops some. The sample shows 1,100,000 or so clones, approximately 80% of them seen only once. Sequencing input: memory CD4+ T cells from PBMCs. The subset: CD45RA-negative fraction. The source is a man younger than 30 in good health. Some clones in this sample may be carry-over from other donors' samples.

This clone was picked up a small number of times. Other DNA sequences in this sample translate to the same CDR3. The V and J genes are TRBV20-1 and TRBJ1-1; D gene ambiguous. The ends were cut back, 3 bases at V and 4 bases at J, with 6 bases in the middle. CDR3 length: 11 amino acids. CDR1 and CDR2 from the germline V gene are DFQATT and SNEGSKA (reference sequence). The CDR3: CSARRVTEAFF. CDR3 nucleotides: TGCAGTGCTAGGAGGGTCACTGAAGCTTTCTTT.

The chain joins TRBV28 to TRBJ2-1, with 8 bases aligning to TRBD2. Losses at the gene ends were 8 bases for V and 6 bases for J; bases not matched to a gene: 6. Germline V gives CDR1 MDHEN, CDR2 SYDVKM. This CDR3 contains 13 residues. CDR3 region: CASGWTSTNEQFF. The CDR3 DNA reads as TGTGCCAGCGGGTGGACTAGCACCAATGAGCAGTTCTTC.

The chain is built from TRBV7-2 and TRBJ2-7; D unclear. The CDR3 length is 14 residues. CDR1 is SGHTA, CDR2 FQGNSA, per germline. Deletions cut 1 base from V and 1 base from J, with 8 bases between. CDR3 protein: CASSLGRQSYEQYF. CDR3 in DNA: TGTGCCAGCAGCTTAGGTAGGCAGTCCTACGAGCAGTACTTC.

The chain has TRBV28 and TRBJ1-1; D is unresolved. The germline V and J ends were trimmed by 4 bases and 4 bases, with 10 bases remaining between them. The CDR3 has 13 amino acids. CDR1 is MDHEN and CDR2 is SYDVKM in the germline V gene. CDR3 DNA sequence: TGTGCCAGCAGTTCCCTAGCGCCCACTGAAGCTTTCTTT. Protein product: CASSSLAPTEAFF. The variable domain in full, with the rest retrieved from reference TRBV28 and TRBJ1-1, is DVKVTQSSRYLVKRTGEKVFLECVQDMDHENMFWYRQDPGLGLRLIYFSYDVKMKEKGDIPEGYSVSREKKERFSLILESASTNQTSMYLCASSSLAPTEAFFGQGTRLTVV.

The rearrangement joins TRBV29-1 to TRBJ1-4; possible D gene TRBD1, 5 bases. Germline CDR1 is SQVTM and CDR2 is ANQGSEA. The CDR3 has 13 amino acids. With 4 bases removed from V and 7 bases from J, the gap between germline ends came to 13 bases. The CDR3, as DNA: TGCAGCGTTGGTTTAGCCGGGGCTGAAAAACTGTTTTTT. Its translation is CSVGLAGAEKLFF. The full variable domain, completed using reference TRBV29-1 and TRBJ1-4, is SAVISQKPSRDICQRGTSLTIQCQVDSQVTMMFWYRQQPGQSLTLIATANQGSEATYESGFVIDKFPISRPNLTFSTLTVSNMSPEDSSIYLCSVGLAGAEKLFFGSGTQLSVL.

The V call is TRBV30, the J call TRBJ1-4, with 9 bases aligning to TRBD1. With V trimmed by 4 bases and J by 10 bases, 4 bases remained unmatched. This CDR3 contains 12 residues. Germline assignment: CDR1 GTSNPN and CDR2 SVGIG (reference sequence). CDR3 sequence reads: CAWTGQGGKLFF. The CDR3 bases are TGTGCCTGGACGGGACAGGGTGGAAAACTGTTTTTT.

The genes are TRBV5-4 and TRBJ1-3; 7 nucleotides align to TRBD1. Germline CDR1 is SGHNT and CDR2 is YYREEE (reference sequence). V lost 2 bases to trimming and J lost 4 bases; unmatched junction nucleotides: 3. There are 14 residues in the CDR3. CDR3 residues: CASSLTGDGNTIYF. CDR3 sequence (DNA): TGTGCCAGCAGCTTAACAGGGGACGGAAACACCATATATTTT. The variable domain in full, completed from reference TRBV5-4 and TRBJ1-3, reads ETGVTQSPTHLIKTRGQQVTLRCSSQSGHNTVSWYQQALGQGPQFIFQYYREEENGRGNFPPRFSGLQFPNYSSELNVNALELDDSALYLCASSLTGDGNTIYFGEGSWLTVV.

The chain links TRBV9 to TRBJ2-5; D is uncertain. Deletions cut 0 bases from V and 5 bases from J, with 11 bases between. The CDR3 length is 14 residues. Looked up from germline, CDR1 is SGDLS and CDR2 is YYNGEE. Here the CDR3 DNA reads TGTGCCAGCAGCGTAGAGGGTCAGTGGGAGACCCAGTACTTC. Translation gives CASSVEGQWETQYF. Full variable domain (missing parts from reference TRBV9 and TRBJ2-5): DSGVTQTPKHLITATGQRVTLRCSPRSGDLSVYWYQQSLDQGLQFLIQYYNGEERAKGNILERFSAQQFPDLHSELNLSSLELGDSALYFCASSVEGQWETQYFGPGTRLLVL.

The chain links TRBV4-3 to TRBJ2-1, with D possibly TRBD2 on 6 matching bases. The CDR3 is made up of 13 amino acids. Trimming stripped 0 bases from V and 8 bases from J, with 8 bases between. CDR1 is LGHNA and CDR2 is YSLEER in the germline V gene. CDR3 amino acids: CASSQDSGDEQFF. The DNA for the CDR3 is TGCGCCAGCAGCCAAGATAGCGGTGATGAGCAGTTCTTC.

This clone was recorded many times. This rearrangement joins TRBV5-1 to TRBJ2-7; 8 bases align to TRBD1. Trimming cost V 2 bases and J 3 bases; bases outside gene matches: 4. The V gene's germline CDR1 is SGHRS and CDR2 YFSETQ. CDR3 length: 14 residues. The CDR3 is CASSFDGQGYEQYF. CDR3 nucleotides: TGCGCCAGCAGCTTTGATGGACAGGGCTACGAGCAGTACTTC.

The chain links TRBV21-1 to TRBJ2-7; the D call TRBD1 from the table was never checked on the DNA. TRBV21-1 has pseudogene status. This CDR3 spans 14 amino acids. The CDR3 loop is CASSRSRGRGEQYF. In DNA form, the CDR3 reads TGTGCCAGCAGCAGGAGCAGGGGGCGAGGCGAGCAGTACTTC.

The genes are TRBV28 and TRBJ1-1; 8 nucleotides line up with TRBD1. V trimming: 5 bases; J trimming: 10 bases; junction bases outside the gene matches: 9. Germline assignment: CDR1 MDHEN and CDR2 SYDVKM. This CDR3 region has 13 residues. The CDR3 DNA reads TGTGCCAGCAGTGCCGGACAGGGCCCGTTAGCTTTCTTT. Amino acid sequence: CASSAGQGPLAFF. Full variable domain (rest looked up from reference TRBV28 and TRBJ1-1): DVKVTQSSRYLVKRTGEKVFLECVQDMDHENMFWYRQDPGLGLRLIYFSYDVKMKEKGDIPEGYSVSREKKERFSLILESASTNQTSMYLCASSAGQGPLAFFGQGTRLTVV.

The chain carries TRBV28 and TRBJ1-2; D uncertain. Between the trimmed V and J ends, which lost 5 bases and 4 bases, there was a span of 8 bases. The CDR3 totals 12 residues. Germline V gene data show CDR1 as MDHEN and CDR2 as SYDVKM. CDR3 nucleotides: TGTGCCAGCAGTCCTTACGGCTATGGCTACACCTTC. Amino acids: CASSPYGYGYTF.

The chain links TRBV5-1 to TRBJ2-6; D gene unclear. Trimming removed 0 bases at V and 0 bases at J, with 10 bases between. This CDR3 is built from 17 residues. Germline V lookup: CDR1 SGHRS, CDR2 YFSETQ. The CDR3 nucleotides read TGCGCCAGCAGCTTGGTTGGTGCTTTCTCTGGGGCCAACGTCCTGACTTTC. Translating it yields CASSLVGAFSGANVLTF.

The chain employs TRBV30 and TRBJ1-2, with D uncertain. The ends were cut back, 3 bases at V and 3 bases at J, with 14 bases in the middle. Looked up from germline, CDR1 is GTSNPN and CDR2 is SVGIG (reference sequence). The CDR3 loop spans 14 amino acids. The CDR3: CAWSPRGRDYGYTF. Written as DNA, the CDR3 is TGTGCCTGGAGCCCTCGAGGTAGGGACTATGGCTACACCTTC.

The rearrangement uses TRBV11-3 and TRBJ2-2, with D hard to call. Trimming left V 2 bases short and J 6 bases short, with 7 bases between. In germline, CDR1 is SGHNT, CDR2 YENEEA. This CDR3 is built from 13 residues. The CDR3 here is CASSLIGSGELFF. CDR3 sequence (DNA): TGTGCCAGCAGCTTAATAGGTTCCGGGGAGCTGTTTTTT.

The chain is built from TRBV9 and TRBJ1-3; possible D gene TRBD1, 5 bases. V was clipped by 0 bases and J by 2 bases, with 9 bases between them. Germline CDR1 reads SGDLS; CDR2 reads YYNGEE. The CDR3 spans 15 residues. CDR3 nucleotides: TGTGCCAGCAGCGTAGCAGGGTACGCTGGAAACACCATATATTTT. Translation gives CASSVAGYAGNTIYF.

The J gene is TRBJ2-3, the V gene TRBV20-1; D is possibly TRBD1 or TRBD2 (7 bases each). Germline assignment: CDR1 DFQATT and CDR2 SNEGSKA (reference sequence). Trimming shortened V by 6 bases and J by 9 bases, and 10 bases separated the two germline ends. The CDR3 totals 10 residues. The CDR3 sequence is CSARGGTQYF. The CDR3 bases are TGCAGTGCCAGGGGGGGGACGCAGTATTTT.

Remarks on this clone: Just one base apart from a much larger clone, this may be a read error. Other DNA sequences in this specimen translate into the identical CDR3. The gene calls are TRBV5-4 and TRBJ2-7, with D maybe TRBD1 (6 bases). Per germline, CDR1 SGHNT and CDR2 YYREEE (reference sequence). Between the trimmed V and J ends, which lost 4 bases and 0 bases, there was a span of 8 bases. This CDR3 has 13 amino acids. CDR3 amino acids: CASSRDTSYEQYF. The CDR3 DNA is TGTGCCAGCAGCCGGGACACCTCCTACGAGCAGTACTTC.

The CDR3 coding sequence is TGTGCCAGCAGCTCGCAGGGCTTTAATGAAAAACTGTTTTTT. This codes for CASSSQGFNEKLFF. The J gene is TRBJ1-4, the V gene TRBV7-9; maybe TRBD1 (5 bases). The germline gives CDR1 SEHNR, CDR2 FQNEAQ (reference sequence). There are 14 residues in the CDR3. Trimming shortened V by 4 bases and J by 4 bases, and 10 bases separated the two germline ends.

This chain uses TRBV5-1 with TRBJ2-7; D is uncertain. Germline lookup yields CDR1 SGHRS and CDR2 YFSETQ. The CDR3 extends over 16 amino acids. V was cut by 0 bases and J by 3 bases, with 16 bases left in between. CDR3 sequence: CASSLVAGVTYYEQYF. DNA for the CDR3: TGCGCCAGCAGCTTGGTGGCAGGCGTAACATACTACGAGCAGTACTTC.

This chain uses TRBV7-9 with TRBJ2-1; no clear D gene. V lost 5 bases and J 8 bases, leaving 16 bases between the germline ends. CDR1 is SEHNR, CDR2 FQNEAQ, per germline (reference sequence). The CDR3 covers 14 residues. Here the CDR3 reads CASSPPELWDEQFF. The CDR3 DNA reads as TGTGCCAGCAGCCCCCCCGAGCTCTGGGATGAGCAGTTCTTC.

The chain joins TRBV14 to TRBJ2-3; D call uncertain. In germline, CDR1 is SGHDN, CDR2 FVKESK. This CDR3 comprises 12 residues. With 4 bases removed from V and 2 bases from J, the gap between germline ends came to 4 bases. The CDR3 region is CASSPYTDTQYF. CDR3 coding DNA: TGTGCCAGCAGCCCGTACACAGATACGCAGTATTTT.

This chain links TRBV5-8 with TRBJ2-1; tentatively, D is TRBD1 (6 bases). CDR1 SGHTS and CDR2 YDEGEE come from the germline V gene. Trimming pared 3 bases from V and 1 base from J, leaving 14 bases between. This CDR3 contains 16 residues. The CDR3: CASSYPGQRSYNEQFF. CDR3 bases: TGTGCCAGCAGCTACCCCGGACAGCGATCCTACAATGAGCAGTTCTTC.

This sequence joins TRBV6-1 and TRBJ2-7; the D gene is possibly TRBD1 (5 bases). Deletions cut 8 bases from V and 7 bases from J, with 15 bases between. Germline lookup yields CDR1 MNHNS and CDR2 SASEGT. CDR3 length: 12 residues. The CDR3 coding sequence is TGTGCCAGCGTCGCAGGGATGTGGGAGCAGTACTTC. Protein product: CASVAGMWEQYF.

The V call is TRBV7-2, the J call TRBJ2-2, with D hard to call. The CDR3 is 16 residues long. V shed 0 bases and J shed 1 base, with 9 bases lying between them. CDR1 SGHTA and CDR2 FQGNSA come from the germline V gene. The CDR3 reads CASSLAGALNTGELFF. CDR3 coding DNA: TGTGCCAGCAGCTTAGCGGGCGCCTTGAACACCGGGGAGCTGTTTTTT.

The chain joins TRBV5-1 to TRBJ2-1, with 9 positions matching TRBD2. Looked up from germline, CDR1 is SGHRS and CDR2 is YFSETQ. There are 16 residues in the CDR3. Trimming removed 1 base from V and 2 bases from J; junction bases left unmatched: 4. The chain's CDR3 is CASSLKTSGPYNEQFF. The CDR3 region has the DNA TGCGCCAGCAGCTTGAAGACTAGCGGACCCTACAATGAGCAGTTCTTC.

The chain carries TRBV7-2 and TRBJ2-2, with D tentatively TRBD2 (6 bases). The CDR3 totals 14 residues. Germline V gene lookup returns CDR1 SGHTA and CDR2 FQGNSA. V shed 7 bases and J shed 7 bases, with 16 bases lying between them. The CDR3 DNA sequence: TGTGCCAGCATCATGATGCGGGAAATCGGGGAGCTGTTTTTT. It specifies CASIMMREIGELFF.

The V gene is TRBV19, the J gene TRBJ2-5; 12 nucleotides agree with TRBD2. Looked up from germline, CDR1 is LNHDA and CDR2 is SQIVND (reference sequence). The J segment lost 5 bases and the V segment lost 3 bases, leaving 7 bases of the junction unmatched. The CDR3 runs 16 residues. CDR3 DNA sequence: TGTGCCAGTAGTATCCAGTGGGGACTAGCGGGCGAGACCCAGTACTTC. As protein: CASSIQWGLAGETQYF.

The chain uses TRBV7-6 and TRBJ1-2; 7 bases fit TRBD1. The V gene's germline CDR1 is SGHVS and CDR2 FNYEAQ. This CDR3 region has 15 residues. V gave up 3 bases and J gave up 2 bases; unmatched junction bases: 6. CDR3: CASSFGGGANYGYTF. CDR3 DNA sequence: TGTGCCAGCAGCTTCGGAGGGGGCGCCAACTATGGCTACACCTTC. Based on the CDR3 plus reference TRBV7-6 and TRBJ1-2, the full variable domain is GAGVSQSPRYKVTKRGQDVALRCDPISGHVSLYWYRQALGQGPEFLTYFNYEAQQDKSGLPNDRFSAERPEGSISTLTIQRTEQRDSAMYRCASSFGGGANYGYTFGSGTRLTVV.

This clone appeared a few times. V usage is TRBV30 and J usage is TRBJ1-1; possibly TRBD1 for D (5 bases). The CDR3 is 14 residues long. The germline V gene encodes CDR1 GTSNPN and CDR2 SVGIG (reference sequence). V was clipped by 3 bases and J by 14 bases, with 25 bases between them. For the CDR3, the DNA is TGTGCCTGGAGACCCGGGGCACAAGTCTCCGCTCCATTCTTT. This gives the protein CAWRPGAQVSAPFF.